Listed below are T cell receptor beta chains from one sample, sequenced in a study of T cells in Graves' hyperthyroidism and ophthalmopathy. MiXCR, run by TCRdb on the multiplex PCR reads, gives a single entry per CDR3 protein. Of more than 500,000 distinct CDR3 sequences listed, about half are singletons. Sequencing was performed on peripheral blood or thyroid tissue (not recorded which). The receptors here all came from an adult woman with Graves' disease, either hyperthyroidism or ophthalmopathy (not recorded which). Both conserved end residues are part of each CDR3. A D gene is named only where the DNA matches it firmly. Not every row has a clone size; where given, it reads once, few, many or a size class.

>many|TRBD1|TRBJ2-7|TRBV20-1
TGCAGTGCCAGACACAGGGGGCGCTTGGTTTTCTACGAGCAGTACTTC
CSARHRGRLVFYEQYF
>many|-|TRBJ2-7|TRBV2
TGTGCCAGCAACAGAGCGGGCGAGCAGTACTTC
CASNRAGEQYF
>-|TRBD2|TRBJ2-7|TRBV10-3
TGTGCCATCAGTGAGGGGGTAGCGGGAACCTACGAGCAGTACTTC
CAISEGVAGTYEQYF
>few|TRBD1|TRBJ1-1|TRBV9
TGTGCCAGCAGCCAAGCCGTTCCGGGACAGATCACGAACACTGAAGCTTTCTTT
CASSQAVPGQITNTEAFF
>few|TRBD1|TRBJ2-5|TRBV15
TGTGCCACCAGCCAAGCCCAGACAGGGCAAGAGACCCAGTACTTC
CATSQAQTGQETQYF
>many|-|TRBJ2-7|TRBV11-2
TGTGCCAGCACCACTACCGGGACGCACTACGAGCAGTACTTC
CASTTTGTHYEQYF
>-|TRBD2|TRBJ2-5|TRBV15
TGTGCCACCCGAACCGATCTAGCGGGAGGGTTAGAGACCCAGTACTTC
CATRTDLAGGLETQYF
>many|-|TRBJ1-1|TRBV15
TGTGCCACCAGCAGAGATAGCGGGGGGCACACTGAAGCTTTCTTT
CATSRDSGGHTEAFF
>-|-|TRBJ1-5|TRBV6-6
TGTGCCAGCAGATTACCCGGACGAAATTCGGATCAGCCCCAGCATTTT
CASRLPGRNSDQPQHF
>-|-|TRBJ1-5|TRBV20-1
TGCAGTGCTAGGGGGAGGGGCGGACAGCCCCAGCATTTT
CSARGRGGQPQHF
>-|-|TRBJ1-2|TRBV7-9
TGTGCCAGCAGCTTAGGCAGTTTCCCTCTACGGGGCTACACCTTC
CASSLGSFPLRGYTF
>-|-|TRBJ1-5|TRBV2
TGTGCCAGCAGCGTAGGGATCGGACAGCGTGATCAGCCCCAGCATTTT
CASSVGIGQRDQPQHF
>-|-|TRBJ1-5|TRBV10-3
TGTGCCATCAGTGAGTCGGGGCGGCATCAGCCCCAGCATTTT
CAISESGRHQPQHF
>many|TRBD1|TRBJ2-6|TRBV5-4
TGTGCCAGCAGCCCATTAGCAGCCGGGACAGGGGTTCCTGGGGCCAACGTCCTGACTTTC
CASSPLAAGTGVPGANVLTF
>many|-|TRBJ2-5|TRBV28
TGTGCCAGCAGTTTTACCACGGAGACCCAGTACTTC
CASSFTTETQYF
>few|-|TRBJ1-2|TRBV28
TGTGCCAGCAGAACAAGACCCGGGAACTTCTATGGCTACACCTTC
CASRTRPGNFYGYTF
>-|-|TRBJ1-3|TRBV30
TGTGCCTGGAGTGGGGGTCGAAGCTCTGGAAACACCATATATTTT
CAWSGGRSSGNTIYF
>-|TRBD2|TRBJ2-5|TRBV5-1
TGCGCCAGCAGCTGGGGGGACACCTTAGCGGGATTCGAGACCCAGTACTTC
CASSWGDTLAGFETQYF
>many|-|TRBJ2-7|TRBV5-4
TGTGCCAGCAGCTTGATGTGGGGCGAGCAGTACTTC
CASSLMWGEQYF
>-|-|TRBJ1-5|TRBV20-1
TGCAGTGCTAGTCCCCCCGAGGGGGGGAAGACCCAGCATTTT
CSASPPEGGKTQHF
>-|TRBD1|TRBJ2-7|TRBV10-3
TGTGCCATCAGTGTCGGAGGACAGGGTTACGACGAGCAGTACTTC
CAISVGGQGYDEQYF
>-|TRBD1|TRBJ1-5|TRBV2
TGTGCCAGCAGTCGGGACAGGACGCATAGCAATCAGCCCCAGCATTTT
CASSRDRTHSNQPQHF
>-|TRBD1|TRBJ2-5|TRBV7-2
TGTGCCAGCAGCCGTAATCAGGGGGTCCAAGAGACCCAGTACTTC
CASSRNQGVQETQYF
>-|-|TRBJ2-5|TRBV7-2
TGTGCCAGCAGCACCCGGGAGCACCAAGAGACCCAGTACTTC
CASSTREHQETQYF
>-|-|TRBJ1-5|TRBV7-2
TGTGCCAGCAGCTTTTTGGGGAATCAGCCCCAGCATTTT
CASSFLGNQPQHF
>-|-|TRBJ1-3|TRBV12-3/TRBV12-4
TGTGCCAGCACCCCCAACAGGAGCTCTGGAAACACCATATATTTT
CASTPNRSSGNTIYF
>once|-|TRBJ1-5|TRBV7-6
TGTGCCAGCAGGAGGACTTCCCATCCCCGCCGAAGCAATCAGCCCCAGCATTTT
CASRRTSHPRRSNQPQHF
>-|-|TRBJ1-4|TRBV28
TGTGCCAGCAGTTTAATACTCAGGCTTAATGAAAAACTGTTTTTT
CASSLILRLNEKLFF
>few|-|TRBJ1-1|TRBV25-1
TGTGCCAGCAGTGCTAGGGGGAACACTGAAGCTTTCTTT
CASSARGNTEAFF
>-|-|TRBJ1-1|TRBV29-1
TGCAGCGTGAACTTTAGGAGCACTGAAGCTTTCTTT
CSVNFRSTEAFF
>few|-|TRBJ2-5|TRBV7-9
TGTGCCAGCAGCTCGGCATCGGAGACCCAGTACTTC
CASSSASETQYF
>many|TRBD2|TRBJ2-3|TRBV7-6
TGTGCCAGCAGCTTAGTTACGGGACTAGCGGGAGAGGATGGCACAGATACGCAGTATTTT
CASSLVTGLAGEDGTDTQYF
>many|TRBD1|TRBJ1-2|TRBV5-6
TGTGCCAGCAGCCCCCAGGGACAGGGGTTTGCATACAACTATGGCTACACCTTC
CASSPQGQGFAYNYGYTF
>many|-|TRBJ1-1|TRBV11-3
TGTGCCAGCAGCCTAACCGGCTCGAACACTGAAGCTTTCTTT
CASSLTGSNTEAFF
>many|-|TRBJ1-2|TRBV5-6
TGTGCCAGCAGCCGGGACCAATTTGGTGGCTACACCTTC
CASSRDQFGGYTF
>-|TRBD1|TRBJ1-2|TRBV7-9
TGTGCCAGCAGCTCGAGGCGGACAGGGGGCGCGGAGGGCTGCACCTTC
CASSSRRTGGAEGCTF
>many|-|TRBJ2-7|TRBV3-1
TGTGCCAGCAGCCGCCGGGGTCCCTACGAGCAGTACTTC
CASSRRGPYEQYF